A single sample gave rise to the 15 T cell receptor beta chains below, sequenced in a study of blood T cell repertoires in COVID-19. Assay used: immunoSEQ multiplex PCR; TCRdb lists only in-frame clones, some missing. The data hold roughly 69,000 clones, with 86% observed a single time. Source material: peripheral blood. The source is a middle-aged man with active COVID-19.

This clone was found once. The rearrangement links TRBV24-1 to TRBJ2-3; 8 bases map to TRBD1. Per the germline V gene, CDR1 is KGHDR and CDR2 is SFDVKD. After removal of 4 bases from V and 4 bases from J, the junction contained 6 bases not matched to a gene. The CDR3 is 15 residues long. CDR3: CATSDSRGRADTQYF. The CDR3 nucleotides are TGTGCCACCAGTGACTCCAGGGGGCGTGCAGATACGCAGTATTTT.

The rearrangement links TRBV6-6 to TRBJ1-1, with D uncertain. Germline V gene sequence: CDR1 MNHNY, CDR2 SVGAGI (reference sequence). V was cut by 6 bases and J by 1 base, with 12 bases left in between. The CDR3 extends over 14 amino acids. The CDR3 here is CASSPPGSNTEAFF. The CDR3 nucleotides read TGTGCCAGCAGCCCCCCCGGGTCGAACACTGAAGCTTTCTTT.

The rearrangement uses TRBV5-1 and TRBJ1-4, with 7 bases lining up with TRBD1. The CDR3 is 14 amino acids. V shed 4 bases, J shed 11 bases, and the junction held 11 bases outside the gene matches. The germline CDR1 and CDR2 sequences are SGHRS and YFSETQ. The CDR3 DNA is TGCGCCAGCAGCGCGGGACAGACCCTTTCCAAACTGTTTTTT. Encoded protein: CASSAGQTLSKLFF.

The rearrangement uses TRBV11-2 and TRBJ1-1, with D unclear. CDR3 size: 15 residues. V was cut by 1 base and J by 0 bases, with 9 bases left in between. Germline V CDR1 and CDR2: SGHAT, FQNNGV. The CDR3 nucleotides read TGTGCCAGCAGCTTAGGGCGGGGTTTGAACACTGAAGCTTTCTTT. Protein: CASSLGRGLNTEAFF.

The rearrangement uses TRBV6-5 and TRBJ2-3, with 9 bases lining up with TRBD2. This CDR3 is 12 amino acids long. CDR1 and CDR2 from the germline V gene are MNHEY and SVGAGI. This CDR3 is CACGGEADTQYF. In DNA, the CDR3 is TGTGCTTGCGGGGGGGAGGCAGATACGCAGTATTTT.

The chain employs TRBV5-4 and TRBJ1-2; TRBD1 aligns across 10 bases. The germline CDR1 and CDR2 sequences are SGHNT and YYREEE (reference sequence). The CDR3 loop spans 14 amino acids. V gave up 1 base and J gave up 8 bases; unmatched junction bases: 5. DNA of the CDR3: TGTGCCAGCAGCTTGCAGGACAGGGGGGGAGGCTACACCTTC. Its translation: CASSLQDRGGGYTF.

The chain employs TRBV12-3 or TRBV12-4 and TRBJ1-6; D gene ambiguous. V lost 5 bases, J lost 7 bases, and 9 bases lay in between. The CDR3 runs 13 residues. CDR3 sequence reads: CASSREQNSPLHF. The CDR3 nucleotides read TGTGCCAGCAGTCGTGAACAGAATTCACCCCTCCACTTT.

The table lists this clone with a count of one. The chain couples TRBV28 to TRBJ2-7; 8 bases align to TRBD1. This CDR3 comprises 14 residues. The germline CDR1 and CDR2 sequences are MDHEN and SYDVKM. The trim removed 2 bases at V and 5 bases at J, leaving 5 bases unmatched. CDR3 in amino acids: CASSLRQGANEQYF. CDR3 DNA sequence: TGTGCCAGCAGTTTAAGGCAGGGGGCGAACGAGCAGTACTTC.

V and J are TRBV18 and TRBJ2-3; tentative D call: TRBD2 (5 bases). The CDR3 runs 13 residues. The V gene's germline CDR1 is KGHSH and CDR2 LQKENI. Trimming stripped 4 bases from V and 5 bases from J, with 10 bases between. In nucleotides, the CDR3 is TGTGCCAGCTCACTCGGACTTGTAGATACGCAGTATTTT. This translates into CASSLGLVDTQYF.

This clone was seen more than once but under ten times. The chain joins TRBV24-1 to TRBJ1-5; D gene uncertain. Trimming took off 9 bases at V and 0 bases at J, with 8 bases between the two ends. Looked up from germline, CDR1 is KGHDR and CDR2 is SFDVKD. CDR3 size: 13 residues. In DNA, the CDR3 is TGTGCCACCGGGCAGAATAGCAATCAGCCCCAGCATTTT. This encodes CATGQNSNQPQHF.

The chain links TRBV2 to TRBJ1-5, with D unresolved. Germline CDR1 and CDR2: SNHLY and FYNNEI. The CDR3 is made up of 14 amino acids. V lost 4 bases to trimming and J lost 4 bases, with 11 bases between them. The CDR3 loop reads CASSGERVNQPQHF. The CDR3 DNA follows: TGTGCCAGCAGTGGGGAGAGGGTGAATCAGCCCCAGCATTTT.

The V gene is TRBV6-5, the J gene TRBJ1-2; D unclear. The CDR3 is 13 amino acids. The V gene's germline CDR1 is MNHEY and CDR2 SVGAGI. Between the trimmed V and J ends, which lost 2 bases and 2 bases, there was a span of 6 bases. The CDR3 loop reads CASSYTGNYGYTF. The CDR3 DNA is TGTGCCAGCAGTTACACCGGGAACTATGGCTACACCTTC.

The chain links TRBV5-1 to TRBJ2-3; perhaps TRBD1 as D (6 bases). The CDR3 sequence is 14 residues long. Germline assignment: CDR1 SGHRS and CDR2 YFSETQ. Between the trimmed V and J ends, which lost 0 bases and 5 bases, there was a span of 10 bases. CDR3 protein: CASSLATGLDTQYF. The CDR3 nucleotides are TGCGCCAGCAGCTTGGCCACAGGGTTAGATACGCAGTATTTT.

About this clone itself: The junction differs from germline at one of its ends, possibly a read error. The V and J genes are TRBV28 and TRBJ1-1, with 7 bases matching TRBD1. Germline assignment: CDR1 MDHEN and CDR2 SYDVKM. The length of the CDR3 is 14 residues. The CDR3 reads CASSLYDRDTEAFF. The CDR3 DNA reads TGTGCCAGCAGCTTATACGACAGGGATACTGAAGCTTTCTTT.

The chain couples TRBV7-2 to TRBJ1-5, with unresolved D. The germline CDR1 and CDR2 sequences are SGHTA and FQGNSA. The V end lost 2 bases, the J end lost 3 bases, and 8 bases lay between the germline ends. The CDR3 covers 14 residues. CDR3 sequence: CASSLSGPNQPQHF. Written as DNA, the CDR3 is TGTGCCAGCAGCTTATCAGGCCCCAATCAGCCCCAGCATTTT.